This TCR beta chain was recovered during a study of blood T cell repertoires in COVID-19. About the research overall: The United States, Italy and Spain provided the acute and convalescent COVID-19 samples.

Germline CDR1 reads SGDLS; CDR2 reads YYNGEE. The trim removed 2 bases at V and 12 bases at J, leaving 4 bases unmatched. The CDR3 runs to 14 residues. This table comes from immunoSEQ multiplex PCR, and its TCRdb copy is limited to in-frame clones, with some not included. The table lists roughly 20,000 clones, approximately 90% of them singletons. The clonotype was recovered from a human donor in a cohort sampled during active COVID-19. V usage is TRBV9 and J usage is TRBJ2-6, with 11 bases lining up with TRBD1. The source material was peripheral blood. CDR3 sequence: CASSVRTGGPVLTF. The DNA of the CDR3 is TGTGCCAGCAGCGTTAGGACAGGGGGCCCCGTCCTGACTTTC.